The 32 T cell receptor beta chains presented below share a single source sample, sequenced in a study of shared clonotypes between healthy human individuals. This table comes from immunoSEQ multiplex PCR, and its TCRdb copy is limited to in-frame clones, with some not included. The sample records 950,000 to 1,100,000 clones, about 74% being singletons. Sequencing used memory CD4+ T cells sorted from blood. Subset indicated: CD45RA-negative fraction. These receptors came from a man between 18 and 29 years old in good health.

This clone was picked up a small number of times. The chain combines TRBV4-1 with TRBJ1-1; D possibly corresponds to TRBD1 (6 bases). CDR3 length equals 14 residues. CDR1 MGHRA and CDR2 YSYEKL come from the germline V gene. The V end was cut by 4 bases, the J end by 4 bases, with 13 bases between. The CDR3 DNA reads TGCGCCAGCAGCCCGAGGGGGGCGGGCACTGAAGCTTTCTTT. Its translation is CASSPRGAGTEAFF.

This chain uses TRBV7-8 with TRBJ2-5, with 7 bases lining up with TRBD1. There are 15 residues in the CDR3. J was trimmed by 4 bases and V by 5 bases; bases with no gene match: 10. Germline CDR1 reads SGHVS; CDR2 reads FQNEAQ. DNA of the CDR3: TGTGCCAGCAGCCGATCCACAGGGGCTGGAGAGACCCAGTACTTC. Amino acids: CASSRSTGAGETQYF.

The gene calls are TRBV18 and TRBJ1-1, with TRBD1 as a possible D gene (6 bases). The length of the CDR3 is 13 residues. Germline CDR1 KGHSH, CDR2 LQKENI. Between the trimmed V and J ends, which lost 5 bases and 1 base, there was a span of 8 bases. The CDR3 sequence: CASSTQGNTEAFF. In nucleotides, the CDR3 is TGTGCCAGCTCAACACAGGGGAACACTGAAGCTTTCTTT.

Of note for this clone: Other DNA sequences of this sample code for an identical CDR3. The rearrangement uses TRBV7-9 and TRBJ1-5; D call uncertain. V shed 2 bases and J shed 5 bases, with 7 bases lying between them. This CDR3 comprises 13 residues. Germline loops: CDR1 SEHNR, CDR2 FQNEAQ (reference sequence). The CDR3 loop reads CASSLTGDQPQHF. CDR3 nucleotide sequence: TGTGCCAGCAGCTTAACCGGAGATCAGCCCCAGCATTTT.

This sequence joins TRBV30 and TRBJ1-4; 7 positions agree with TRBD1. V lost 0 bases, J lost 9 bases, and 13 bases stayed unmatched. The CDR3 sequence is 16 residues long. Germline CDR1 reads GTSNPN; CDR2 reads SVGIG (reference sequence). CDR3 amino acids: CAWSVGDVQGKKKLFF. The CDR3 region has the DNA TGTGCCTGGAGTGTAGGCGATGTACAGGGGAAGAAAAAACTGTTTTTT. Full variable domain (outside the CDR3, taken from reference TRBV30 and TRBJ1-4): SQTIHQWPATLVQPVGSPLSLECTVEGTSNPNLYWYRQAAGRGLQLLFYSVGIGQISSEVPQNLSASRPQDRQFILSSKKLLLSDSGFYLCAWSVGDVQGKKKLFFGSGTQLSVL.

The J gene is TRBJ2-7, the V gene TRBV6-1; 7 bases fit TRBD2. The V gene's germline CDR1 is MNHNS and CDR2 SASEGT. J was trimmed by 3 bases and V by 6 bases; bases with no gene match: 5. The CDR3 consists of 13 residues. Written as DNA, the CDR3 is TGTGCCAGCAGAATCACGGGGGGCTACGAGCAGTACTTC. The encoded protein is CASRITGGYEQYF.

The J gene is TRBJ2-2, the V gene TRBV5-1, with TRBD1 identical over 7 bases. This CDR3 comprises 17 residues. V was pared by 4 bases and J by 0 bases, with 9 bases of the junction left unmatched. Germline CDR1 is SGHRS and CDR2 is YFSETQ. The CDR3 sequence: CASSLRDSFANTGELFF. CDR3 DNA sequence: TGCGCCAGCAGCCTCCGGGACAGCTTCGCGAACACCGGGGAGCTGTTTTTT.

The chain is built from TRBV10-3 and TRBJ2-7, with 7 bases that match TRBD2. Germline CDR1 and CDR2: ENHRY and SYGVKD. With V trimmed by 0 bases and J by 5 bases, 4 bases remained unmatched. CDR3 length: 14 amino acids. CDR3 in DNA: TGTGCCATCAGTGAGTCCCGGGGGGAGGACGAGCAGTACTTC. Translation: CAISESRGEDEQYF.

V gene TRBV9 combines with J gene TRBJ2-3; D not certain. Trimming shortened V by 5 bases and J by 0 bases, and 10 bases separated the two germline ends. This CDR3 comprises 14 residues. Per germline, CDR1 SGDLS and CDR2 YYNGEE. The CDR3 bases are TGTGCCAGCAGTGCGCTTCTTAGCACAGATACGCAGTATTTT. This codes for CASSALLSTDTQYF. The full variable domain, its missing parts supplied by reference TRBV9 and TRBJ2-3, is DSGVTQTPKHLITATGQRVTLRCSPRSGDLSVYWYQQSLDQGLQFLIQYYNGEERAKGNILERFSAQQFPDLHSELNLSSLELGDSALYFCASSALLSTDTQYFGPGTRLTVL.

CDR3 sequence: CASSLGAGQGGNEQFF. The CDR3 DNA reads TGTGCCAGCAGCTTAGGGGCCGGACAGGGAGGTAATGAGCAGTTCTTC. This chain links TRBV7-2 with TRBJ2-1; 8 bases are shared with TRBD1. The CDR3 extends over 16 amino acids. The V and J ends lost 1 base and 7 bases, in that order; junction bases with no gene match: 9. Germline-derived CDR1 and CDR2 are SGHTA and FQGNSA.

The chain uses TRBV7-3 and TRBJ2-2, with 7 bases lining up with TRBD1. V trimming: 0 bases; J trimming: 0 bases; junction bases outside the gene matches: 1. Germline CDR1 and CDR2: SGHTA and FQGTGA. The CDR3 contains 16 residues. The CDR3 DNA reads TGTGCCAGCAGCTTAACAGGGGGCGCGAACACCGGGGAGCTGTTTTTT. Amino acids: CASSLTGGANTGELFF.

The rearrangement uses TRBV5-1 and TRBJ1-1; D gene uncertain. Germline lookup yields CDR1 SGHRS and CDR2 YFSETQ. This CDR3 has 15 amino acids. Trimming removed 0 bases at V and 1 base at J, with 10 bases between. The CDR3 protein is CASSLASPWNTEAFF. The CDR3 DNA sequence: TGCGCCAGCAGCTTGGCCTCGCCCTGGAACACTGAAGCTTTCTTT.

This clone was detected once. With a much larger clone just one base away, this may be a read error. Given the absence of the conserved phenylalanine or tryptophan at the CDR3 end, a read error is likely. The DNA of the CDR3 is TGTGCCTGGAGTGAATCAATATCGAGGACCAAAGCTTTCTGT. Its translation: CAWSESISRTKAFC. This rearrangement joins TRBV30 to TRBJ1-1; D remains unclear. CDR1 and CDR2 (germline): GTSNPN, SVGIG (reference sequence). This CDR3 has 14 amino acids. Trimming took off 1 base at V and 9 bases at J, with 18 bases between the two ends.

This chain links TRBV2 with TRBJ2-3, with D perhaps matching TRBD2 (5 bases). The ends were cut back, 7 bases at V and 5 bases at J, with 13 bases in the middle. Germline V gene data show CDR1 as SNHLY and CDR2 as FYNNEI. The CDR3 is 13 residues long. CDR3 DNA: TGTGCCAGCATCGCGGGTTTACGAGATACGCAGTATTTT. This sequence encodes CASIAGLRDTQYF.

In this sample, this clone turned up a few times. Distinct nucleotide sequences in the sample also encode this CDR3. This chain uses TRBV29-1 with TRBJ2-5, with D perhaps TRBD1 (5 bases). CDR1 and CDR2 (germline): SQVTM, ANQGSEA. The CDR3 is 14 amino acids. Trimming removed 4 bases from V and 2 bases from J, with 14 bases in between. The DNA for the CDR3 is TGCAGCGTTGGATCAGGGTCTACTCAAGAGACCCAGTACTTC. Translation: CSVGSGSTQETQYF.

This chain links TRBV4-3 with TRBJ2-7, with 8 bases fitting TRBD1. Germline CDR1 and CDR2: LGHNA and YSLEER. This CDR3 comprises 15 residues. V was pared by 1 base and J by 4 bases, with 6 bases of the junction left unmatched. The CDR3 region is CASSQGQGAVYEQYF. DNA for the CDR3: TGCGCCAGCAGCCAAGGGCAGGGGGCTGTGTACGAGCAGTACTTC.

This chain links TRBV30 with TRBJ2-1, with TRBD2 as a possible D gene (5 bases). Germline CDR1 and CDR2: GTSNPN and SVGIG (reference sequence). This CDR3 is 13 amino acids long. Trimming pared 0 bases from V and 5 bases from J, leaving 8 bases between. CDR3 amino acids: CAWSVLVDNEQFF. CDR3 DNA: TGTGCCTGGAGTGTACTAGTTGACAATGAGCAGTTCTTC.

In DNA form, the CDR3 reads TGTGCCAGCAGCTTATCGGGTAGCGGGGTTAAAGAGACCCAGTACTTC. Its translation: CASSLSGSGVKETQYF. J is TRBJ2-5 and V is TRBV7-2; 8 nucleotides agree with TRBD2. This CDR3 has 16 amino acids. V shed 2 bases and J 3 bases; nucleotides not matched to a gene: 8. The V gene's germline CDR1 is SGHTA and CDR2 FQGNSA.

This clone was counted between two and nine times. This specimen includes other DNA sequences encoding the same CDR3. The chain combines TRBV2 with TRBJ1-2; 7 bases map to TRBD1. Germline V gives CDR1 SNHLY, CDR2 FYNNEI. The CDR3 extends over 12 amino acids. J lost 4 bases, V lost 4 bases, and 0 bases had no gene match. This chain's CDR3 is CASSGQGYGYTF. The DNA of the CDR3 is TGTGCCAGCAGTGGACAGGGCTATGGCTACACCTTC.

The rearrangement uses TRBV13 and TRBJ2-2; D uncertain. Germline lookup yields CDR1 PRHDT and CDR2 FYEKMQ (reference sequence). V was shortened by 6 bases and J by 5 bases, with 13 bases between the two germline ends. The CDR3 runs to 14 residues. For the CDR3, the DNA is TGTGCCAGCAGTACCCGGTATGGAACCGGGGAGCTGTTTTTT. This codes for CASSTRYGTGELFF.

This chain joins TRBV6-1 and TRBJ1-5; D is uncertain. Germline CDR1 is MNHNS and CDR2 is SASEGT. This CDR3 spans 17 amino acids. Trimming cost V 3 bases and J 3 bases, with 18 bases left between them. The CDR3 is CASSDGARWGANQPQHF. CDR3 nucleotide sequence: TGTGCCAGCAGTGACGGCGCCAGGTGGGGAGCCAATCAGCCCCAGCATTTT.

The CDR3 sequence is CASGAGTSALEQYF. CDR3 bases: TGTGCCAGCGGAGCCGGGACATCCGCCCTTGAGCAGTACTTC. The chain links TRBV6-1 to TRBJ2-7, with D perhaps matching TRBD1 (6 bases). V was pared by 8 bases and J by 7 bases, with 21 bases between. This CDR3 comprises 14 residues. Germline V gene lookup returns CDR1 MNHNS and CDR2 SASEGT.

The chain couples TRBV5-1 to TRBJ2-7; 10 positions agree with TRBD2. The CDR3 contains 17 residues. Germline lookup yields CDR1 SGHRS and CDR2 YFSETQ. V dropped 4 bases and J dropped 5; count of bases not matched to a gene: 15. CDR3 bases: TGCGCCAGCAGCCCAACTTTATCCGGGCTAGCGGGAGACGAGCAGTACTTC. This gives the protein CASSPTLSGLAGDEQYF.

In its sample, this clone was seen once. This chain joins TRBV7-9 and TRBJ2-6; D might be TRBD1 (5 bases). The CDR3 totals 17 residues. Germline CDR1 reads SEHNR; CDR2 reads FQNEAQ (reference sequence). V was cut by 3 bases and J by 0 bases, with 12 bases left in between. Here the CDR3 DNA reads TGTGCCAGCAGCTTGGGTAGGGGTGACTCTGGGGCCAACGTCCTGACTTTC. Amino acids: CASSLGRGDSGANVLTF.

This chain connects TRBV30 to TRBJ1-4; TRBD1 matches at 9 bases. CDR3 size: 14 residues. V lost 4 bases to trimming and J lost 7 bases; unmatched junction nucleotides: 7. The germline gives CDR1 GTSNPN, CDR2 SVGIG (reference sequence). DNA of the CDR3: TGTGCCTGGATTGACAGGGGGAGACGTGAAAAACTGTTTTTT. The encoded protein is CAWIDRGRREKLFF.

With respect to this clone: A clone one base away is much larger, so this may be a read error. The rearrangement uses TRBV2 and TRBJ1-5, with a possible D match to TRBD1 (6 bases). The V end lost 6 bases, the J end lost 4 bases, and 10 bases lay between the germline ends. The germline V gene encodes CDR1 SNHLY and CDR2 FYNNEI. The length of the CDR3 is 13 residues. CDR3 protein: CASSLGQNQPQHF. For the CDR3, the DNA is TGTGCCAGCAGCCTCGGACAGAATCAGCCCCAGCATTTT.

Concerning this clone: Other DNA sequences of this sample code for an identical CDR3. J is TRBJ2-5 and V is TRBV9; D uncertain. The CDR3 sequence is 12 residues long. Germline V lookup: CDR1 SGDLS, CDR2 YYNGEE. V was trimmed by 0 bases and J by 4 bases, leaving 4 bases between them. For the CDR3, the DNA is TGTGCCAGCAGCGTAGCTGGAGAGACCCAGTACTTC. Its protein product is CASSVAGETQYF.

The chain joins TRBV5-1 to TRBJ2-3, with TRBD2 matching over 8 bases. V shed 4 bases, J shed 0 bases, and the junction held 10 bases outside the gene matches. The CDR3 has 17 amino acids. Germline loops: CDR1 SGHRS, CDR2 YFSETQ. DNA of the CDR3: TGCGCCAGCAGCCCCCCACTAGCGGTAACTAGCACAGATACGCAGTATTTT. Translated: CASSPPLAVTSTDTQYF.

This chain links TRBV19 with TRBJ1-6, with D hard to call. The CDR3 has 14 residues. With 3 bases removed from V and 7 bases from J, the gap between germline ends came to 10 bases. Germline CDR1 and CDR2: LNHDA and SQIVND (reference sequence). CDR3 nucleotides: TGTGCCAGTAGTATCTTGCCCGGGAATTCACCCCTCCACTTT. It codes for CASSILPGNSPLHF.

V and J are TRBV5-6 and TRBJ2-2, with TRBD1 identical over 7 bases. The V gene end was trimmed by 3 bases and the J gene end by 2 bases; junction bases not matched to a gene: 4. This CDR3 comprises 15 residues. Germline lookup yields CDR1 SGHDT and CDR2 YYEEEE. The CDR3: CASSSGTVNTGELFF. In nucleotides, the CDR3 is TGTGCCAGCAGCTCCGGGACAGTAAACACCGGGGAGCTGTTTTTT.

J is TRBJ2-3 and V is TRBV30; the match to TRBD2 covers 15 bases. This CDR3 is built from 16 residues. In germline, CDR1 is GTSNPN, CDR2 SVGIG (reference sequence). J gave up 3 bases and V 2 bases, and 3 bases lay outside the gene matches. The CDR3 is CAWSPGTSGRTDTQYF. The DNA for the CDR3 is TGTGCCTGGAGTCCGGGGACTAGCGGGAGGACAGATACGCAGTATTTT.

This clone was detected many times. The chain carries TRBV30 and TRBJ2-2; D is perhaps TRBD1 or TRBD2 (5 bases each). Per germline, CDR1 GTSNPN and CDR2 SVGIG (reference sequence). This CDR3 comprises 12 residues. Between the trimmed V and J ends, which lost 3 bases and 3 bases, there was a span of 5 bases. The chain's CDR3 is CAWRGDTGELFF. The CDR3 region has the DNA TGTGCCTGGAGGGGGGACACCGGGGAGCTGTTTTTT.